This passage covers 18 T cell receptor beta chains from one sample sequenced in a study of CD8 T cells in ankylosing spondylitis. TCRdb called the 5' RACE reads again in MiXCR, with one record for every CDR3 protein. The sample lists some 140,000 distinct CDR3 sequences; approximately 7.3% were seen once. Input material: blood, either unsorted or a sorted T cell fraction (not recorded which). Receptors originate from a female donor with ankylosing spondylitis or in good health (not recorded which).

Notes on this clonotype: Being one base from a much bigger clone, this may be a read error. The chain joins TRBV5-5 to TRBJ2-2; D is uncertain. CDR1 is SGHKS and CDR2 is YYEKEE in the germline V gene (reference sequence). Trimming cost V 4 bases and J 3 bases, with 4 bases left between them. This CDR3 is 12 amino acids long. The CDR3 bases are TGTGCCAGCAGCCACGACACCGGGGAGCTGTTTTTT. Translating gives CASSHDTGELFF.

This clonotype was counted many times. Its ends do not fully match the called genes, so a read error is possible. The rearrangement joins TRBV7-7 to TRBJ2-3; no reliable D call. The germline CDR1 and CDR2 sequences are SSHAT and FNYEAQ (reference sequence). This CDR3 comprises 15 residues. CDR3 sequence (DNA): TGTGCTAGCAGCTTAGGCATCTCTAGCACAGATACGCAGTATTTT. It codes for CASSLGISSTDTQYF.

This clonotype was detected many times. This sequence joins TRBV7-9 and TRBJ1-2, with 9 bases identical to TRBD1. Germline lookup yields CDR1 SEHNR and CDR2 FQNEAQ (reference sequence). This CDR3 has 15 amino acids. V was clipped by 6 bases and J by 4 bases; unmatched bases: 9. The CDR3, as DNA: TGTGCCAGCAGAACCGACAGGGGGAGGACCTATGGCTACACCTTC. Amino acids: CASRTDRGRTYGYTF. The full variable domain, completed using reference TRBV7-9 and TRBJ1-2, is DTGVSQNPRHKITKRGQNVTFRCDPISEHNRLYWYRQTLGQGPEFLTYFQNEAQLEKSRLLSDRFSAERPKGSFSTLEIQRTEQGDSAMYLCASRTDRGRTYGYTFGSGTRLTVV.

The genes are TRBV6-5 and TRBJ1-4; D uncertain. CDR1 MNHEY and CDR2 SVGAGI come from the germline V gene. V dropped 0 bases and J dropped 8 bases, with 13 bases sitting between them. The CDR3 length is 15 residues. The chain's CDR3 is CASSYSGRTQEKLFF. The CDR3 coding sequence is TGTGCCAGCAGTTACTCGGGCAGGACCCAAGAAAAACTGTTTTTT.

This clonotype appeared many times. The chain carries TRBV18 and TRBJ2-3, with 9 bases aligning to TRBD2. This CDR3 contains 17 residues. CDR1 and CDR2 (germline): KGHSH, LQKENI. The trim removed 5 bases at V and 0 bases at J, leaving 9 bases unmatched. Here the CDR3 reads CASSTISGGRSTDTQYF. In nucleotides, the CDR3 is TGTGCCAGCTCAACGATTAGCGGGGGCCGAAGCACAGATACGCAGTATTTT.

This clonotype was recorded many times. The chain joins TRBV12-3 or TRBV12-4 to TRBJ1-4; a weak D match, TRBD1 (5 bases). V was pared by 2 bases and J by 7 bases, with 14 bases between. This CDR3 contains 15 residues. The CDR3 reads CASSLSGGGGEKLFF. The CDR3 DNA reads TGTGCCAGCAGTTTAAGTGGGGGAGGAGGTGAAAAACTGTTTTTT.

This clonotype was recorded at least ten times. The chain is built from TRBV12-3 or TRBV12-4 and TRBJ2-7; the D is unclear. This CDR3 is built from 16 residues. V was clipped by 5 bases and J by 0 bases, with 17 bases between them. CDR3 DNA: TGTGCCAGCAGTCCCGGTGTGAGAGGTCCCTCCTACGAGCAGTACTTC. Translating it yields CASSPGVRGPSYEQYF.

In this sample, this clonotype turned up many times. This rearrangement joins TRBV20-1 to TRBJ1-2, with D possibly being TRBD1 (5 bases). The CDR3 runs to 15 residues. Trimming pared 0 bases from V and 4 bases from J, leaving 15 bases between. Germline V gene sequence: CDR1 DFQATT, CDR2 SNEGSKA (reference sequence). The CDR3 DNA reads TGCAGTGCTAGAGACGGTACGGGGGTCCCCTATGGCTACACCTTC. It translates to CSARDGTGVPYGYTF.

This clonotype was picked up many times. The chain is built from TRBV9 and TRBJ1-2; D is perhaps TRBD1 (5 bases). Germline CDR1 is SGDLS and CDR2 is YYNGEE. The CDR3 sequence is 14 residues long. V was cut by 0 bases and J by 4 bases, with 10 bases left in between. In DNA, the CDR3 is TGTGCCAGCAGCGTAGGGGACCAGGGCTATGGCTACACCTTC. Amino acid sequence: CASSVGDQGYGYTF.

Many counts were recorded for this clonotype. This rearrangement joins TRBV11-1 to TRBJ2-1; D is possibly TRBD1 or TRBD2 (5 bases each). V was shortened by 5 bases and J by 3 bases, with 14 bases between the two germline ends. This CDR3 region has 15 residues. The V gene's germline CDR1 is SGHAT and CDR2 FQDESV (reference sequence). The CDR3 DNA follows: TGTGCCAGCAGCCACACCGGGACGGACTACAATGAGCAGTTCTTC. It specifies CASSHTGTDYNEQFF.

At least ten counts were recorded for this clonotype. The gene calls are TRBV12-3 or TRBV12-4 and TRBJ2-3; weak D call: TRBD1 (7 bases). This CDR3 region has 17 residues. The ends were cut back, 2 bases at V and 1 base at J, with 16 bases in the middle. DNA of the CDR3: TGTGCCAGCAGTTTATCCCGACAGGGACTGGGCACAGATACGCAGTATTTT. This sequence encodes CASSLSRQGLGTDTQYF.

This clonotype was counted many times. This chain connects TRBV11-1 to TRBJ2-5, with a tentative D call TRBD1 (6 bases). The CDR3 has 14 amino acids. The germline V and J ends were trimmed by 5 bases and 2 bases, with 12 bases remaining between them. Germline values: CDR1 SGHAT, CDR2 FQDESV (reference sequence). DNA for the CDR3: TGTGCCAGCAGCCAGGGGCAGGAGCAAGAGACCCAGTACTTC. Protein: CASSQGQEQETQYF.

At least ten counts were recorded for this clonotype. This chain links TRBV29-1 with TRBJ1-2, with a weak D call TRBD1 (6 bases). Trimming removed 6 bases at V and 4 bases at J, with 15 bases between. Looked up from germline, CDR1 is SQVTM and CDR2 is ANQGSEA. CDR3 length: 13 residues. The CDR3 is CSVPPQGTYGYTF. The CDR3 DNA reads TGCAGCGTCCCCCCTCAGGGGACCTATGGCTACACCTTC. Together with reference TRBV29-1 and TRBJ1-2, the CDR3 gives the full variable domain: SAVISQKPSRDICQRGTSLTIQCQVDSQVTMMFWYRQQPGQSLTLIATANQGSEATYESGFVIDKFPISRPNLTFSTLTVSNMSPEDSSIYLCSVPPQGTYGYTFGSGTRLTVV.

This clonotype has ten or more counts. The V gene is TRBV10-2, the J gene TRBJ1-1; D remains unclear. The CDR3 is 11 residues long. Germline V CDR1 and CDR2: WSHSY, SAAADI. V lost 6 bases to trimming and J lost 4 bases, with 6 bases between them. CDR3 protein: CASSRGTEAFF. Here the CDR3 DNA reads TGCGCCAGCAGCCGGGGCACTGAAGCTTTCTTT.

V gene TRBV7-9 combines with J gene TRBJ1-2, with 7 bases fitting TRBD1. The CDR3 sequence is 15 residues long. Unmatched junction bases numbered 5, after V lost 3 bases and J lost 1 base. The germline gives CDR1 SEHNR, CDR2 FQNEAQ (reference sequence). The CDR3: CASSFPGQLNYGYTF. CDR3 DNA sequence: TGTGCCAGCAGCTTTCCGGGACAGCTTAACTATGGCTACACCTTC.

CDR3 sequence (DNA): TGTGCCAGCAGTTTAAGTACCAGGGCCGGCTACACCTTC. Translated: CASSLSTRAGYTF. V is TRBV12-3 or TRBV12-4 and J is TRBJ1-2; a possible D gene is TRBD1 (5 bases). The CDR3 runs to 13 residues. The V gene lost 2 bases and the J gene lost 8 bases, with 12 bases spanning the gap.

This clonotype was seen at least ten times. The chain couples TRBV2 to TRBJ2-7; D remains unclear. The V and J ends lost 7 bases and 8 bases respectively, with 18 bases between them. Germline V gives CDR1 SNHLY, CDR2 FYNNEI. The length of the CDR3 is 13 residues. CDR3 in amino acids: CASNPDAGFKQYF. As DNA, the CDR3 is TGTGCCAGCAACCCGGATGCAGGTTTCAAGCAGTACTTC.

This clonotype was counted ten times or more. The chain couples TRBV12-3 or TRBV12-4 to TRBJ1-1, with D possibly TRBD1 on 5 matching bases. The V end lost 6 bases, the J end lost 10 bases, and 15 bases lay between the germline ends. This CDR3 is 12 amino acids long. CDR3 sequence reads: CASSFPGRGAFF. CDR3 bases: TGTGCCAGCAGCTTCCCAGGGAGGGGAGCTTTCTTT.